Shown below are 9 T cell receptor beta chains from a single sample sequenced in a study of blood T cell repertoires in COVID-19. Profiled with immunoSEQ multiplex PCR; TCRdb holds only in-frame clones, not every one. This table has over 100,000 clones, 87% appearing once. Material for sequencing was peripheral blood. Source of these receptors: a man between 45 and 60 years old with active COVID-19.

The CDR3 nucleotides are TGTGCCAGCAGCCCCGGCAGGAGCGGTTCACCCCTCCACTTT. It yields the protein CASSPGRSGSPLHF. The chain is built from TRBV3-1 (or the pseudogene TRBV3-2) and TRBJ1-6; D unclear. The CDR3 has 14 amino acids. Germline-derived CDR1 and CDR2 are LGHDT and YNNKEL (reference sequence). The V end lost 4 bases, the J end lost 9 bases, and 13 bases lay between the germline ends.

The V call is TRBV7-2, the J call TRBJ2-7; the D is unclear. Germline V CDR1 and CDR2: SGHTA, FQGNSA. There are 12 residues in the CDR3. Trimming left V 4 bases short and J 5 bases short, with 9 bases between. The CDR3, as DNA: TGTGCCAGCAGCTCCGACATTGACGAGCAGTACTTC. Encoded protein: CASSSDIDEQYF.

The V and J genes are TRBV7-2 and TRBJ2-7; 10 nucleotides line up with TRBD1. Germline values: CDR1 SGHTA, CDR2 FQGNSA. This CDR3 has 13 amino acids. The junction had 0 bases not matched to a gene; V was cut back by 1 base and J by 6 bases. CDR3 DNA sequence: TGTGCCAGCAGCTTAGGGGACAGGGGCGAGCAGTACTTC. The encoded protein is CASSLGDRGEQYF.

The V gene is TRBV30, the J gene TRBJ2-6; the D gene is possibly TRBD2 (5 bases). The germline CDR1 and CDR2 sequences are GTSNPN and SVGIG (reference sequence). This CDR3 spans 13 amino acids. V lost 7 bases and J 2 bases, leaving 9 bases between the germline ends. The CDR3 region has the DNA TGTGCCTTGGGGAGTGCTGGGGCCAACGTCCTGACTTTC. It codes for CALGSAGANVLTF.

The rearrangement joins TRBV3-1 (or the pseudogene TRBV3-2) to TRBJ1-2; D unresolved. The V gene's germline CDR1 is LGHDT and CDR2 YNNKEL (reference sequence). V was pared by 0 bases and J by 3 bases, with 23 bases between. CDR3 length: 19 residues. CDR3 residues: CASSQEGFLFPESDYGYTF. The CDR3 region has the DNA TGTGCCAGCAGCCAAGAGGGCTTTCTTTTCCCCGAGTCGGACTATGGCTACACCTTC.

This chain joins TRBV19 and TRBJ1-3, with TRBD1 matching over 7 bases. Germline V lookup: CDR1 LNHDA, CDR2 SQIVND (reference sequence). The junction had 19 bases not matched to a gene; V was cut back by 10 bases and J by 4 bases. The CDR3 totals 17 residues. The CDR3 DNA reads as TGTGCCACCGAGACAGGGCTTACTTTCGCCCGAGGAAACACCATATATTTT. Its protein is CATETGLTFARGNTIYF.

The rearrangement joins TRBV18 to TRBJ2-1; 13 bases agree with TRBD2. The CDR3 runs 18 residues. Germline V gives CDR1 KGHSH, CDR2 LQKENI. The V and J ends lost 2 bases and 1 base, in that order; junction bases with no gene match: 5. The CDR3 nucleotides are TGTGCCAGCTCACCAAACATACTAGCGGGGGGGTCCTACAATGAGCAGTTCTTC. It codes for CASSPNILAGGSYNEQFF.

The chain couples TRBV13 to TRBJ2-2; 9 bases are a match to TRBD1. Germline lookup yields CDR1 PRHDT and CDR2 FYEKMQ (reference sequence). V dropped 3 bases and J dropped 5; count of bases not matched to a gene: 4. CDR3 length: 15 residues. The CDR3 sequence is CASSFRTGETGELFF. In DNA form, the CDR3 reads TGTGCCAGCAGCTTCCGGACAGGGGAGACCGGGGAGCTGTTTTTT.

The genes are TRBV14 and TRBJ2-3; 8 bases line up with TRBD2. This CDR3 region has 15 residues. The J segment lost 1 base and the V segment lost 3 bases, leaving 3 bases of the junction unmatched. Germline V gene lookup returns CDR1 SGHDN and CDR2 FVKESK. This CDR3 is CASSHTSGRTDTQYF. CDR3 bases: TGTGCCAGCAGCCACACTAGCGGCCGCACAGATACGCAGTATTTT.